This T cell receptor beta chain was found in a study of blood T cell repertoires in COVID-19. Background on the study: Acute and convalescent COVID-19 specimens originated in the United States, Italy and Spain.

Looked up from germline, CDR1 is SNHLY and CDR2 is FYNNEI. The CDR3 length is 19 residues. Trimming cost V 8 bases and J 4 bases, with 29 bases left between them. Patients in Seattle were enrolled during active infection, then followed longitudinally. TCRdb's table, derived via immunoSEQ multiplex PCR, lists solely in-frame clones and lacks some. The sample lists about 350,000 clones; approximately 86% were seen once. The genes are TRBV2 and TRBJ2-2; maybe TRBD2 (5 bases). The sequenced material came from peripheral blood. The receptor was isolated from a woman between 55 and 75 years old with COVID-19, enrolled during active disease. The CDR3 here is CASAKKGSIGQLGTGELFF. DNA of the CDR3: TGTGCCAGCGCTAAGAAAGGGAGTATTGGGCAGCTCGGCACCGGGGAGCTGTTTTTT.